This is a list of T cell receptor beta chains from one sample in a study of T cells in Graves' hyperthyroidism and ophthalmopathy. TCRdb processed the multiplex PCR reads anew with MiXCR; each CDR3 protein has one entry. The sample holds 200,000 to 250,000 distinct CDR3 sequences; over 15% are singletons and the top ten take 25% to 30%. The specimen was blood. These receptors came from a woman aged 18 to 35 with Graves' ophthalmopathy. Each CDR3 is given with its conserved first and last residue. A D gene is named only where the DNA matches it firmly. Clone size appears in some rows only: once, few, many, or a class for an expanded clone.

TGTGCCAGCAGCGTCCCGGGACAGATCAACTATGGCTACACCTTC,CASSVPGQINYGYTF,15,TRBD1,.,TRBV28,TRBJ1-2
TGTGCCAGCAGTTCCGGTCGACTAGTTACCTACGAGCAGTACTTC,CASSSGRLVTYEQYF,15,.,many,TRBV6-1,TRBJ2-7
TGTGCCAGCAGATACAATCTTGGCTATGGCTACACCTTC,CASRYNLGYGYTF,13,.,many,TRBV28,TRBJ1-2
TGTGCCAGCAGTGAGATACAGGGCCTGAACACTGAAGCTTTCTTT,CASSEIQGLNTEAFF,15,.,many,TRBV2,TRBJ1-1
TGCGCCAGCAGCTTGGCGACGGATACTAATGAAAAACTGTTTTTT,CASSLATDTNEKLFF,15,.,many,TRBV5-1,TRBJ1-4
TGCAGTGCTAGAGATGGCAGGGACTCAGAGACCCAGTACTTC,CSARDGRDSETQYF,14,.,.,TRBV20-1,TRBJ2-5
TGCGCCAGCAGCTTGGTGACAGCCCCCCGCCAAGAGACCCAGTACTTC,CASSLVTAPRQETQYF,16,.,.,TRBV5-1,TRBJ2-5
TGCAGTGCTAGAGTTAAAGGGACTAGTATTTGGGATGAGCAGTTCTTC,CSARVKGTSIWDEQFF,16,TRBD2,many,TRBV20-1,TRBJ2-1
TGTGCCAGCAGCCGCGACACGAGGGGTGAAAAACTGTTTTTT,CASSRDTRGEKLFF,14,.,many,TRBV6-1,TRBJ1-4
TGTGCCAGCAGTTTATCTCCAGGGGGAGAAACTGAAGCTTTCTTT,CASSLSPGGETEAFF,15,TRBD1,many,TRBV27,TRBJ1-1
TGTGCCAGCAGTTTAAGCGGGGGCATCGGCTACACCTTC,CASSLSGGIGYTF,13,.,many,TRBV28,TRBJ1-2